The following is a T cell receptor (beta chain) sequence with its context. The antigen is not known. The data were taken from a study of OX40 agonist ivuxolimab in advanced cancers. About the study: Patient treatment consisted of intravenous ivuxolimab administration every 2 weeks at 0.01 to 10 mg/kg. Cancers in dose escalation were hepatocellular, melanoma, renal cell and head and neck.

The germline V gene has CDR1 SGHVS and CDR2 FQNEAQ. The germline V and J ends were trimmed by 5 bases and 4 bases, with 12 bases remaining between them. The length of the CDR3 is 13 residues. Findings of the study overall: CD8+ T cells (on average) carried more expanded clones than CD4+ T cells. Both blood CD4+ and CD8+ T cells showed clonal growth by week 6 at 0.1 to 3.0 mg/kg.

Profiled with immunoSEQ multiplex PCR; TCRdb holds only in-frame clones, not every one. Among 47,000 or so clones listed, 70% to 90% were seen once. The J gene is TRBJ2-7, the V gene TRBV7-8; tentative D call: TRBD2 (7 bases). The sequencing used CD4+ or CD8+ T cells sorted from blood, collected in a trial of the OX40 agonist ivuxolimab. This receptor was obtained from an adult with an advanced solid tumor such as melanoma, head and neck, liver or kidney cancer. The CDR3 sequence: CASSGGARYEQYF. CDR3 DNA: TGTGCCAGCAGCGGGGGGGCCAGATACGAGCAGTACTTC. The full variable domain, rest sourced from reference TRBV7-8 and TRBJ2-7, is GAGVSQSPRYKVAKRGQDVALRCDPISGHVSLFWYQQALGQGPEFLTYFQNEAQLDKSGLPSDRFFAERPEGSVSTLKIQRTQQEDSAVYLCASSGGARYEQYFGPGTRLTVT.